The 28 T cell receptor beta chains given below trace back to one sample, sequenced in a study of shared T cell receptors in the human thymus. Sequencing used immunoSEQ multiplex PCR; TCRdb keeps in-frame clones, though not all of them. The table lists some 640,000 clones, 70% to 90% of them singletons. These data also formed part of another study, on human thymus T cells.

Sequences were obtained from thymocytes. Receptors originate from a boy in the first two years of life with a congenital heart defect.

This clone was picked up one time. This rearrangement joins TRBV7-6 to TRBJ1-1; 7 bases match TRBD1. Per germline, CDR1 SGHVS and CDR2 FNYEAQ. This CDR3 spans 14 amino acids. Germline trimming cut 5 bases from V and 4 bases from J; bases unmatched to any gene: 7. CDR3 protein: CASSGRDRLTEAFF. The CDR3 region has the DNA TGTGCCAGCAGCGGCCGGGACAGACTCACTGAAGCTTTCTTT.

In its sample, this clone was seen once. The CDR3 loop reads CSGGDESGPQHF. The DNA for the CDR3 is TGCAGCGGGGGGGACGAATCTGGGCCCCAGCATTTT. V gene TRBV29-1 combines with J gene TRBJ1-5, with D possibly TRBD1 on 5 matching bases. The length of the CDR3 is 12 residues. Germline V lookup: CDR1 SQVTM, CDR2 ANQGSEA. V was trimmed by 7 bases and J by 9 bases, leaving 16 bases between them.

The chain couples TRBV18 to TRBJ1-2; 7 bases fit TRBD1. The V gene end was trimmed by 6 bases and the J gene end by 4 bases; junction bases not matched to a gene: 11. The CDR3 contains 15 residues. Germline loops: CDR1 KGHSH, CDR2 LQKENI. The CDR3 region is CASSQGTAHLYGYTF. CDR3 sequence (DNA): TGTGCCAGCTCCCAAGGGACAGCTCACCTCTATGGCTACACCTTC.

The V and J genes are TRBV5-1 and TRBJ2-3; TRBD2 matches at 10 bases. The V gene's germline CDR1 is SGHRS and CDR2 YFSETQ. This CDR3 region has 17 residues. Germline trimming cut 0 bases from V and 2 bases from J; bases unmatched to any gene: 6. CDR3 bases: TGCGCCAGCAGCTTGGTCGAGACTAGCGGGTTCACAGATACGCAGTATTTT. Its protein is CASSLVETSGFTDTQYF. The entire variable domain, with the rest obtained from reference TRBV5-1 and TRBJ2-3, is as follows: KAGVTQTPRYLIKTRGQQVTLSCSPISGHRSVSWYQQTPGQGLQFLFEYFSETQRNKGNFPGRFSGRQFSNSRSEMNVSTLELGDSALYLCASSLVETSGFTDTQYFGPGTRLTVL.

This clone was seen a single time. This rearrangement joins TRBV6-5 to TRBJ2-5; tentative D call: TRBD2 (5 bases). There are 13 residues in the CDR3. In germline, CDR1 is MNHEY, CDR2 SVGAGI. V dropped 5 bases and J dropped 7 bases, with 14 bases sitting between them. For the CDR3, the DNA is TGTGCCAGCAGTCCCCTGGGAGTTGGGACCCAGTACTTC. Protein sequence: CASSPLGVGTQYF.

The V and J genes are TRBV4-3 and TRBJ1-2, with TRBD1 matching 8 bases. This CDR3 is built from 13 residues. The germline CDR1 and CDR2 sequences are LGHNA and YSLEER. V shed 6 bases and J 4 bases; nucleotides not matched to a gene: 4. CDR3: CASSPGQGYGYTF. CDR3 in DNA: TGCGCCAGCAGTCCAGGACAGGGCTATGGCTACACCTTC.

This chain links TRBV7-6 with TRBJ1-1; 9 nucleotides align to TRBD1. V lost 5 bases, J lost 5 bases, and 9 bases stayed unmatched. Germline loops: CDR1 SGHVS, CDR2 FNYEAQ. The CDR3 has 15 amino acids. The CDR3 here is CASSERTQGATEAFF. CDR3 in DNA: TGTGCCAGCAGCGAAAGAACACAGGGGGCAACTGAAGCTTTCTTT. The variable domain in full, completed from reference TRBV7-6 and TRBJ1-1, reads GAGVSQSPRYKVTKRGQDVALRCDPISGHVSLYWYRQALGQGPEFLTYFNYEAQQDKSGLPNDRFSAERPEGSISTLTIQRTEQRDSAMYRCASSERTQGATEAFFGQGTRLTVV.

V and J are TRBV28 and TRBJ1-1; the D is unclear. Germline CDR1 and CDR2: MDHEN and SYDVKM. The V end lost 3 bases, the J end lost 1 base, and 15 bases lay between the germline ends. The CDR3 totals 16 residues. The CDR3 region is CASSFRQVVENTEAFF. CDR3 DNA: TGTGCCAGCAGTTTCCGTCAGGTGGTGGAGAACACTGAAGCTTTCTTT.

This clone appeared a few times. The CDR3 nucleotides are TGCGCCAGCAGCCAAGGAGGGCCCCGGGACTACTCTGGGAACGAGCAGTACTTC. Translated: CASSQGGPRDYSGNEQYF. This chain uses TRBV4-3 with TRBJ2-7, with 7 positions matching TRBD2. In germline, CDR1 is LGHNA, CDR2 YSLEER. The CDR3 runs to 18 residues. V lost 1 base, J lost 5 bases, and 17 bases stayed unmatched.

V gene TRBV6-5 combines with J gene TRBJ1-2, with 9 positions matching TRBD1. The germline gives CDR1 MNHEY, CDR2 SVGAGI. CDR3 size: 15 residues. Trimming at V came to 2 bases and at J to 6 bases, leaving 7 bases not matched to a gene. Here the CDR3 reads CASSYATGGTNGYTF. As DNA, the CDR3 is TGTGCCAGCAGTTACGCGACAGGGGGAACAAATGGCTACACCTTC.

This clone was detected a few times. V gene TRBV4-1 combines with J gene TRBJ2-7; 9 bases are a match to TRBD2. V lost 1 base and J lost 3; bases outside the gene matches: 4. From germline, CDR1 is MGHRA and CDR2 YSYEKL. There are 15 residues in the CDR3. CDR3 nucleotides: TGCGCCAGCAGCCAAGGTAGCGGGAGAGGCTACGAGCAGTACTTC. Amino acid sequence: CASSQGSGRGYEQYF.

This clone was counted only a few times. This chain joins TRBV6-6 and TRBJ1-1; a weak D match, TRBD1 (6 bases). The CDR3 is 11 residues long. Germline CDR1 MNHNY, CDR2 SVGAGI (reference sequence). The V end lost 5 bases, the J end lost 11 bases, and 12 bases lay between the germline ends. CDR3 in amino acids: CASSPSRGAFF. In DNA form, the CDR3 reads TGTGCCAGCAGTCCCTCAAGGGGGGCTTTCTTT.

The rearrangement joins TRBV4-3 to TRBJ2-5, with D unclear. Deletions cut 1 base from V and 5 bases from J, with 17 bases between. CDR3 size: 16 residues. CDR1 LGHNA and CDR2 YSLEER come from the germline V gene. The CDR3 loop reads CASSQGPRVLGETQYF. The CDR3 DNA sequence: TGCGCCAGCAGCCAAGGCCCTAGAGTTCTAGGCGAGACCCAGTACTTC.

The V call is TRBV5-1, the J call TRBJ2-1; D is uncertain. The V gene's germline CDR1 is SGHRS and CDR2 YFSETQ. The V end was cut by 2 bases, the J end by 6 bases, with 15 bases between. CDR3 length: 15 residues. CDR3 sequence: CASSFVALQGNEQFF. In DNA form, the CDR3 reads TGCGCCAGCAGCTTTGTAGCCCTTCAAGGCAATGAGCAGTTCTTC.

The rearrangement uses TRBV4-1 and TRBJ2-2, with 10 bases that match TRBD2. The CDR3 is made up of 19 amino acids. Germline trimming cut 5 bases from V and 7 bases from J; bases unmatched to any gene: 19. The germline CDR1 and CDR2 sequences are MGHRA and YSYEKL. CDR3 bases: TGCGCCAGCAGCAGCCCCCCCCAAGAAGCGGGAGGGCCCCTCGGGGAGCTGTTTTTT. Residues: CASSSPPQEAGGPLGELFF.

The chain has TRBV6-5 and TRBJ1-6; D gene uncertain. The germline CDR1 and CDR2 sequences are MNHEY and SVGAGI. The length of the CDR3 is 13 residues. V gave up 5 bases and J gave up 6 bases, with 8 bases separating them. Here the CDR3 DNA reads TGTGCCAGCAGTCAATCGGGTAATTCACCCCTCCACTTT. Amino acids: CASSQSGNSPLHF.

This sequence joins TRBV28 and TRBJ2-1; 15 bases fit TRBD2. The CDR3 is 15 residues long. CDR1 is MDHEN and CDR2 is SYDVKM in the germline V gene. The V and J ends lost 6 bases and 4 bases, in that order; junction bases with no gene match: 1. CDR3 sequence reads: CASRGLAGGYNEQFF. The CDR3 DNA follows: TGTGCCAGCAGGGGACTAGCGGGGGGATACAATGAGCAGTTCTTC.

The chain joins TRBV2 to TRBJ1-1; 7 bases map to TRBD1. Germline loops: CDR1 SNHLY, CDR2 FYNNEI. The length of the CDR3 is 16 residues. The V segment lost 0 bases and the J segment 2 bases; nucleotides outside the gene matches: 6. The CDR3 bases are TGTGCCAGCAGTGAAGCGGCAGGGGGGAGCAACACTGAAGCTTTCTTT. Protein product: CASSEAAGGSNTEAFF.

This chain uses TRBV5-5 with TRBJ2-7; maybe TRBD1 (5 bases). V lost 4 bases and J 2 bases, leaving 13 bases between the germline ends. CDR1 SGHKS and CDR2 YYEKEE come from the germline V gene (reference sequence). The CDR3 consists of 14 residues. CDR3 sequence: CASSSDSGAYEQYF. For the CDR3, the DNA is TGTGCCAGCAGCAGCGACAGTGGGGCCTACGAGCAGTACTTC. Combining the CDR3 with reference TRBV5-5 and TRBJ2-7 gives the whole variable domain DAGVTQSPTHLIKTRGQQVTLRCSPISGHKSVSWYQQVLGQGPQFIFQYYEKEERGRGNFPDRFSARQFPNYSSELNVNALLLGDSALYLCASSSDSGAYEQYFGPGTRLTVT.

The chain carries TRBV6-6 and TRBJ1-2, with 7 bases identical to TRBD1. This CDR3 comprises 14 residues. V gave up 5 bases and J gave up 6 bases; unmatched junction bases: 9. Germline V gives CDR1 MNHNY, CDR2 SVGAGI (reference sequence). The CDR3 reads CASSRGLTGNGYTF. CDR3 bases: TGTGCCAGCAGTCGCGGGCTGACAGGGAATGGCTACACCTTC.

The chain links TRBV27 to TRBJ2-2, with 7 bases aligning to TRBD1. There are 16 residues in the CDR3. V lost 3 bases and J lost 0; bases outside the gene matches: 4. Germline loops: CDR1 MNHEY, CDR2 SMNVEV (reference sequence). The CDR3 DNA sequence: TGTGCCAGCAGTTTGAGAGGGGGCGCGAACACCGGGGAGCTGTTTTTT. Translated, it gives CASSLRGGANTGELFF.

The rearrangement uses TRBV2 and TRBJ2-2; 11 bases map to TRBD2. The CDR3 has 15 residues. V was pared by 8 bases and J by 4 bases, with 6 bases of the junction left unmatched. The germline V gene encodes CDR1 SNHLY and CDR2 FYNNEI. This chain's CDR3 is CASGGTSGPTGELFF. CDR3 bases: TGTGCCAGCGGAGGGACTAGCGGACCCACCGGGGAGCTGTTTTTT.

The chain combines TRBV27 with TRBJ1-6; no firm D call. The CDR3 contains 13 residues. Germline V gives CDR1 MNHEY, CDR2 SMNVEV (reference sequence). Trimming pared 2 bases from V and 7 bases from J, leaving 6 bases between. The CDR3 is CASSLSQNSPLHF. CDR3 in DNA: TGTGCCAGCAGTTTAAGTCAGAATTCACCCCTCCACTTT.

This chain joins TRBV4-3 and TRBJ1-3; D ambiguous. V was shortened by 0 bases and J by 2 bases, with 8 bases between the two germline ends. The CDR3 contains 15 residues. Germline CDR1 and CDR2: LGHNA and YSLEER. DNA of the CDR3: TGCGCCAGCAGCCAAGAGAGGCCAGCTGGAAACACCATATATTTT. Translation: CASSQERPAGNTIYF.

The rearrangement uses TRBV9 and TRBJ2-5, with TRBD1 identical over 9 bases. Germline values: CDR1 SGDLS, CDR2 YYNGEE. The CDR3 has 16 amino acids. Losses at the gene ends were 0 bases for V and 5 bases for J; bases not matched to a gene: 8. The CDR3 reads CASSVGGDREGETQYF. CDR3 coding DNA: TGTGCCAGCAGCGTAGGCGGGGACAGGGAAGGGGAGACCCAGTACTTC.

CDR3 amino acids: CASSLVAGEVETQYF. The CDR3 DNA reads TGTGCCAGCAGCTTAGTAGCGGGAGAGGTAGAGACCCAGTACTTC. The rearrangement uses TRBV7-9 and TRBJ2-5; 9 nucleotides align to TRBD2. The CDR3 is 15 residues long. Trimming removed 1 base from V and 4 bases from J; junction bases left unmatched: 4. Germline assignment: CDR1 SEHNR and CDR2 FQNEAQ (reference sequence).

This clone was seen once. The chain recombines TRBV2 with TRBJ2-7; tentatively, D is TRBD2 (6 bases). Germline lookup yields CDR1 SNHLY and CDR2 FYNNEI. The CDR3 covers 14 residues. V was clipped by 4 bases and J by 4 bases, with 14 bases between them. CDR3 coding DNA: TGTGCCAGCAGTGTCCGGGGGACGGGATACGAGCAGTACTTC. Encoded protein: CASSVRGTGYEQYF.

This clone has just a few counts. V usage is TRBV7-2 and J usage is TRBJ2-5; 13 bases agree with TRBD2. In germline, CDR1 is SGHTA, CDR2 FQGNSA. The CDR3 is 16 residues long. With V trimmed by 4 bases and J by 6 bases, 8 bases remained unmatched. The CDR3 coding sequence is TGTGCCAGCAGCTCCCCACGGACTAGCGGGAGCCAGACCCAGTACTTC. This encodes CASSSPRTSGSQTQYF. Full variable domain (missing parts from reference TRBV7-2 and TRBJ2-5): GAGVSQSPSNKVTEKGKDVELRCDPISGHTALYWYRQSLGQGLEFLIYFQGNSAPDKSGLPSDRFSAERTGGSVSTLTIQRTQQEDSAVYLCASSSPRTSGSQTQYFGPGTRLLVL.